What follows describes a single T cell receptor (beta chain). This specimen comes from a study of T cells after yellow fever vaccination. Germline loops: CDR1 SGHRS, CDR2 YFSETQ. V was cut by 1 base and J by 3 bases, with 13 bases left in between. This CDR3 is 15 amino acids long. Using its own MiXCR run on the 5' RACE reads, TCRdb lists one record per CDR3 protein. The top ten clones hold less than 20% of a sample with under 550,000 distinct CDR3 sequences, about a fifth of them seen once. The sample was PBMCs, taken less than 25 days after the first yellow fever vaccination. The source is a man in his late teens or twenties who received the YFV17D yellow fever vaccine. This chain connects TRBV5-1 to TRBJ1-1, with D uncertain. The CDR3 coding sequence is TGCGCCAGCAGCTTGTACCGTGATGGGGACACTGAAGCTTTCTTT. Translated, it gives CASSLYRDGDTEAFF. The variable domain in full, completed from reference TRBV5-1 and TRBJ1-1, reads KAGVTQTPRYLIKTRGQQVTLSCSPISGHRSVSWYQQTPGQGLQFLFEYFSETQRNKGNFPGRFSGRQFSNSRSEMNVSTLELGDSALYLCASSLYRDGDTEAFFGQGTRLTVV.